The 14 T cell receptor beta chains listed next were all sequenced from one sample in a study of blood T cell repertoires in COVID-19. Generated by immunoSEQ multiplex PCR, the TCRdb table keeps only in-frame clones and is missing some. The sample records some 220,000 clones, approximately 80% being singletons. Sequenced sample: peripheral blood. Receptors originate from a human donor in a cohort sampled during active COVID-19.

The V gene is TRBV7-3, the J gene TRBJ1-2; maybe TRBD1 (6 bases). The ends were cut back, 5 bases at V and 2 bases at J, with 15 bases in the middle. The CDR3 has 15 residues. CDR1 SGHTA and CDR2 FQGTGA come from the germline V gene. The CDR3 loop reads CASSPGSGGNYGYTF. The DNA of the CDR3 is TGTGCCAGCAGCCCTGGATCGGGGGGCAACTATGGCTACACCTTC. The variable domain in full, with the rest retrieved from reference TRBV7-3 and TRBJ1-2, is GAGVSQTPSNKVTEKGKYVELRCDPISGHTALYWYRQSLGQGPEFLIYFQGTGAADDSGLPNDRFFAVRPEGSVSTLKIQRTERGDSAVYLCASSPGSGGNYGYTFGSGTRLTVV.

V usage is TRBV6-5 and J usage is TRBJ2-7; TRBD2 is a possible D gene (6 bases). V lost 0 bases and J 4 bases, leaving 16 bases between the germline ends. The germline gives CDR1 MNHEY, CDR2 SVGAGI. This CDR3 spans 16 amino acids. CDR3 sequence reads: CASSYSTASAYYEQYF. Here the CDR3 DNA reads TGTGCCAGCAGTTACTCGACCGCTAGCGCCTATTACGAGCAGTACTTC.

The chain combines TRBV7-8 with TRBJ2-3; D gene uncertain. Trimming removed 1 base from V and 4 bases from J, with 15 bases in between. This CDR3 is built from 16 residues. Germline V gene sequence: CDR1 SGHVS, CDR2 FQNEAQ. CDR3 coding DNA: TGTGCCAGCAGCTTAGTATCGGCCAGGCCCCCAGATACGCAGTATTTT. Translated: CASSLVSARPPDTQYF. The full variable domain, in which reference TRBV7-8 and TRBJ2-3 provide the parts outside the CDR3, is GAGVSQSPRYKVAKRGQDVALRCDPISGHVSLFWYQQALGQGPEFLTYFQNEAQLDKSGLPSDRFFAERPEGSVSTLKIQRTQQEDSAVYLCASSLVSARPPDTQYFGPGTRLTVL.

In this sample, this clone turned up once. This sequence joins TRBV10-3 and TRBJ2-5, with D possibly matching TRBD1 (7 bases). The CDR3 consists of 14 residues. The V end was cut by 8 bases, the J end by 4 bases, with 17 bases between. Germline CDR1 is ENHRY and CDR2 is SYGVKD. The CDR3 protein is CAIARNQGGETQYF. CDR3 in DNA: TGTGCCATCGCCCGGAATCAGGGGGGAGAGACCCAGTACTTC.

The rearrangement uses TRBV19 and TRBJ1-1, with no clear D. Germline V gene data show CDR1 as LNHDA and CDR2 as SQIVND (reference sequence). The CDR3 runs 15 residues. Trimming left V 2 bases short and J 0 bases short, with 10 bases between. The CDR3 region has the DNA TGTGCCAGTAGTATACACAGAGGGATGAACACTGAAGCTTTCTTT. Its translation is CASSIHRGMNTEAFF.

The chain employs TRBV28 and TRBJ2-7; D ambiguous. With 10 bases removed from V and 4 bases from J, the gap between germline ends came to 17 bases. The CDR3 contains 13 residues. The V gene's germline CDR1 is MDHEN and CDR2 SYDVKM. DNA for the CDR3: TGTGCCATCCTTAACGCAGTCAGTTACGAGCAGTACTTC. Its translation: CAILNAVSYEQYF. The full variable domain, its missing parts supplied by reference TRBV28 and TRBJ2-7, is DVKVTQSSRYLVKRTGEKVFLECVQDMDHENMFWYRQDPGLGLRLIYFSYDVKMKEKGDIPEGYSVSREKKERFSLILESASTNQTSMYLCAILNAVSYEQYFGPGTRLTVT.

The V gene is TRBV7-8, the J gene TRBJ1-2; D possibly corresponds to TRBD1 (5 bases). Per germline, CDR1 SGHVS and CDR2 FQNEAQ. CDR3 length: 15 amino acids. Trimming took off 3 bases at V and 4 bases at J, with 15 bases between the two ends. CDR3 sequence: CASSFTTDFSYGYTF. DNA of the CDR3: TGTGCCAGCAGCTTCACGACAGACTTCTCCTATGGCTACACCTTC.

This clone has only a few counts. The V gene is TRBV7-3, the J gene TRBJ2-1; possible D gene TRBD2, 6 bases. The CDR3 runs 16 residues. In germline, CDR1 is SGHTA, CDR2 FQGTGA. The V end lost 0 bases, the J end lost 6 bases, and 15 bases lay between the germline ends. CDR3 in amino acids: CASSLTGGLGSNEQFF. In DNA form, the CDR3 reads TGTGCCAGCAGCTTAACGGGGGGTTTAGGAAGCAATGAGCAGTTCTTC.

The chain is built from TRBV6-5 and TRBJ1-6; 7 nucleotides line up with TRBD1. Germline-derived CDR1 and CDR2 are MNHEY and SVGAGI. With 6 bases clipped from V and 2 bases from J, the junction kept 4 bases outside the gene matches. The CDR3 length is 15 residues. CDR3 bases: TGTGCCAGCAGACTCACAGGGGCCTATAATTCACCCCTCCACTTT. Its translation: CASRLTGAYNSPLHF.

The chain employs TRBV4-1 and TRBJ1-1; D possibly corresponds to TRBD1 (6 bases). There are 14 residues in the CDR3. Germline CDR1 reads MGHRA; CDR2 reads YSYEKL. Deletions cut 2 bases from V and 4 bases from J, with 11 bases between. The CDR3 nucleotides are TGCGCCAGCAGCCAATTGGACAGAGGCACTGAAGCTTTCTTT. Its protein product is CASSQLDRGTEAFF.

This chain links TRBV18 with TRBJ2-6; D uncertain. V was cut by 2 bases and J by 0 bases, with 5 bases left in between. The CDR3 contains 15 residues. Germline loops: CDR1 KGHSH, CDR2 LQKENI. The CDR3 bases are TGTGCCAGCTCACCAGGCAGCTCTGGGGCCAACGTCCTGACTTTC. It yields the protein CASSPGSSGANVLTF.

The V call is TRBV28, the J call TRBJ1-1, with TRBD1 matching over 9 bases. Germline values: CDR1 MDHEN, CDR2 SYDVKM. The CDR3 runs to 17 residues. Unmatched junction bases numbered 9, after V lost 2 bases and J lost 2 bases. The CDR3 sequence is CASSLNPRTGVNTEAFF. The CDR3 DNA reads as TGTGCCAGCAGTTTAAACCCCCGGACAGGGGTTAACACTGAAGCTTTCTTT.

The CDR3 DNA reads TGTGCCAGCTCACCAGCGAACTTGGATAATTCACCCCTCCACTTT. Its translation: CASSPANLDNSPLHF. The rearrangement uses TRBV18 and TRBJ1-6; no clear D gene. Trimming shortened V by 2 bases and J by 5 bases, and 10 bases separated the two germline ends. The CDR3 loop spans 15 amino acids. The germline V gene has CDR1 KGHSH and CDR2 LQKENI.

The chain is built from TRBV7-9 and TRBJ2-7; 7 bases line up with TRBD1. Germline values: CDR1 SEHNR, CDR2 FQNEAQ (reference sequence). The CDR3 sequence is 14 residues long. After removal of 6 bases from V and 3 bases from J, the junction contained 8 bases not matched to a gene. The CDR3 region has the DNA TGTGCCAGCAGTTCCCGACAGGGCATCTACGAGCAGTACTTC. Translated: CASSSRQGIYEQYF.